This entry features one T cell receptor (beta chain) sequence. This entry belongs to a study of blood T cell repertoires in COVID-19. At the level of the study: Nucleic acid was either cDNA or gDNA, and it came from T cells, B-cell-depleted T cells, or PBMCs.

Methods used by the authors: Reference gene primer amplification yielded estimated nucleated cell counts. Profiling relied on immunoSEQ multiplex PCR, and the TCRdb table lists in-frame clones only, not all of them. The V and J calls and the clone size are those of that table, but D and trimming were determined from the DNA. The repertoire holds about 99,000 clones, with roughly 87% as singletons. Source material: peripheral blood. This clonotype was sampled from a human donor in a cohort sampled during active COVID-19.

The CDR3 nucleotides read TGTGCCAGCAGTTACGGTAGGGGGAACACTGAAGCTTTCTTT. Amino acids: CASSYGRGNTEAFF. The chain employs TRBV6-2 or TRBV6-3 and TRBJ1-1, with D possibly matching TRBD1 (5 bases). Trimming removed 2 bases from V and 1 base from J, with 8 bases in between. There are 14 residues in the CDR3. CDR1 is MNHEY, CDR2 SVGEGT, per germline.